This T cell receptor beta chain appears in the sequencing data of a study of cytomegalovirus exposure and HLA in healthy donors. Trimming took off 6 bases at V and 7 bases at J, with 13 bases between the two ends. CDR1 MNHEY and CDR2 SMNVEV come from the germline V gene (reference sequence). This CDR3 comprises 14 residues. A multiplex PCR was run with 60 Vbeta primers and 13 Jbeta primers. Sequenced by immunoSEQ multiplex PCR; TCRdb stores in-frame clones only, minus some. The table lists approximately 180,000 clones, roughly 13% of them singletons. This clonotype was sampled from a man aged 45-65 years in good health and CMV-seropositive. The sample was PBMCs. The rearrangement joins TRBV27 to TRBJ1-6; TRBD1 is a possible D gene (5 bases). CDR3 coding DNA: TGTGCCAGCAGCGTCGGGACTGCGAATTCACCCCTCCACTTT. Its protein is CASSVGTANSPLHF.